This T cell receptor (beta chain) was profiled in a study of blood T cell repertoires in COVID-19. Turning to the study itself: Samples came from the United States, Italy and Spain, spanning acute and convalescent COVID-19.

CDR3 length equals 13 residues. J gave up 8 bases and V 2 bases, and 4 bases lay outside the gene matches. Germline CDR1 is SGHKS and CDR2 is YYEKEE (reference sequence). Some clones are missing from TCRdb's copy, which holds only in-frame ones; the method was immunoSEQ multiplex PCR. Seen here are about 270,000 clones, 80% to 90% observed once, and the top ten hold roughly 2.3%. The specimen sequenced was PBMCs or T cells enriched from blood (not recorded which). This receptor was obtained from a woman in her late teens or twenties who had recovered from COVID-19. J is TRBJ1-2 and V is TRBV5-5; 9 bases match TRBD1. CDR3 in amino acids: CASSLQGAWGYTF. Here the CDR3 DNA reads TGTGCCAGCAGCTTACAGGGGGCTTGGGGCTACACCTTC.